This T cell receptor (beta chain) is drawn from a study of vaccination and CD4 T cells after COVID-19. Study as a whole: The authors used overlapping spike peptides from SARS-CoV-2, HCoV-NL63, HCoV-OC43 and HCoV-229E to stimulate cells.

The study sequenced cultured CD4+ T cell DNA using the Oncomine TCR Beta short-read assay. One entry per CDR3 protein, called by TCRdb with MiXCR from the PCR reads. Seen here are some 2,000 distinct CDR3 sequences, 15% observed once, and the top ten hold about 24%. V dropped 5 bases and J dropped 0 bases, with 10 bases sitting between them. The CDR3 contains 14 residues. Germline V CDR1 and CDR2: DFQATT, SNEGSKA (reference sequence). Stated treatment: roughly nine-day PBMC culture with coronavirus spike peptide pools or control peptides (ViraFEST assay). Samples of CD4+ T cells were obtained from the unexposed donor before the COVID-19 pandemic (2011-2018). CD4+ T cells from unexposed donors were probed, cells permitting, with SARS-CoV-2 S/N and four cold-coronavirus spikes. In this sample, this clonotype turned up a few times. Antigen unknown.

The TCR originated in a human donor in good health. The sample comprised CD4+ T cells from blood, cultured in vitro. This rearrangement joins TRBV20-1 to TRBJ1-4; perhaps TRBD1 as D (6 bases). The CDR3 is CSAGGAATNEKLFF. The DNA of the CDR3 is TGCAGTGCTGGGGGGGCTGCAACTAATGAAAAACTGTTTTTT.